The present T cell receptor beta chain was sequenced within a study of blood T cell repertoires in COVID-19. Germline CDR1 reads SNHLY; CDR2 reads FYNNEI. V lost 7 bases to trimming and J lost 0 bases, with 13 bases between them. CDR3 length equals 15 residues. TCRdb's copy holds only in-frame clones and misses some; the assay was immunoSEQ multiplex PCR. The sample yields approximately 97,000 clones, more than 90% seen once. V usage is TRBV2 and J usage is TRBJ1-3; D gene unclear. The sequence was obtained from a woman aged 45-65 years with COVID-19, enrolled during active disease. The sequenced material came from peripheral blood. CDR3 sequence reads: CASKGRLHSGNTIYF. The CDR3 nucleotides are TGTGCCAGCAAGGGCAGACTACACTCTGGAAACACCATATATTTT.